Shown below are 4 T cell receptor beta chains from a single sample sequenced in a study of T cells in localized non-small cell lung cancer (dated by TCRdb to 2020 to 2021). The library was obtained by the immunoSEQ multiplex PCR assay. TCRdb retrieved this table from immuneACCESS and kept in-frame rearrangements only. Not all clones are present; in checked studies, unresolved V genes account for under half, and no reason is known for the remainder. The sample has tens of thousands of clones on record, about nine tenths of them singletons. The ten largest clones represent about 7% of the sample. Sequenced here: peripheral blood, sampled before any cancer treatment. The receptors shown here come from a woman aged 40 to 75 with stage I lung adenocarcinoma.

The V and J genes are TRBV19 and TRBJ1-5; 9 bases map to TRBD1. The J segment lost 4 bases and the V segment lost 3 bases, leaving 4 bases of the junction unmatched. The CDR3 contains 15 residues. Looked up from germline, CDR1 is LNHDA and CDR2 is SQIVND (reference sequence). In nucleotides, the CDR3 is TGTGCCAGTAGTATTCCCGGGACAGGGAATCAGCCCCAGCATTTT. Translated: CASSIPGTGNQPQHF. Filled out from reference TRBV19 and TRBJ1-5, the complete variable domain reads DGGITQSPKYLFRKEGQNVTLSCEQNLNHDAMYWYRQDPGQGLRLIYYSQIVNDFQKGDIAEGYSVSREKKESFPLTVTSAQKNPTAFYLCASSIPGTGNQPQHFGDGTRLSIL.

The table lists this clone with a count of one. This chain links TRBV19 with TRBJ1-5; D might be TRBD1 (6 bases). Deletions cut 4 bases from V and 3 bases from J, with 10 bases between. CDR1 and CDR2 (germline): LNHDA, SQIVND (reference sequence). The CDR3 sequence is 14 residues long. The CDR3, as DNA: TGTGCCAGTAGTAATCGACAGGTCAATCAGCCCCAGCATTTT. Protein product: CASSNRQVNQPQHF.

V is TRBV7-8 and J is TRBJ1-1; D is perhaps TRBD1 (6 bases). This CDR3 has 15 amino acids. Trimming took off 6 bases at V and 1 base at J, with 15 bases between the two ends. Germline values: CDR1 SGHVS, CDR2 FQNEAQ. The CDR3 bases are TGTGCCAGCAGACCGCGGGGGCTAGGGAACACTGAAGCTTTCTTT. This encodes CASRPRGLGNTEAFF.

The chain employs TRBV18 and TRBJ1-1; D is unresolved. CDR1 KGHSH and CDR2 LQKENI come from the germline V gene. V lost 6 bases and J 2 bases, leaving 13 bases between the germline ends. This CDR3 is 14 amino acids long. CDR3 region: CASSPVQYNTEAFF. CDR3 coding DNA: TGTGCCAGCTCGCCGGTACAGTATAACACTGAAGCTTTCTTT. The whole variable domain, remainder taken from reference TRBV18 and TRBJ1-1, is NAGVMQNPRHLVRRRGQEARLRCSPMKGHSHVYWYRQLPEEGLKFMVYLQKENIIDESGMPKERFSAEFPKEGPSILRIQQVVRGDSAAYFCASSPVQYNTEAFFGQGTRLTVV.